Below are 24 T cell receptor beta chains sequenced from a single sample in a study of T cell changes during pregnancy in multiple sclerosis. Generated by immunoSEQ multiplex PCR, the TCRdb table keeps only in-frame clones and is missing some. The sample lists about 49,000 clones; around 90% were seen once. The sequencing used peripheral blood, collected after pregnancy. These receptors all come from a female donor in good health, enrolled as a control in a pregnancy study.

A remark on this clone: At the DNA level, this CDR3 is encoded by other sequences in the same sample as well. The V gene is TRBV6-1, the J gene TRBJ1-4, with D perhaps matching TRBD1 (5 bases). Germline loops: CDR1 MNHNS, CDR2 SASEGT. V lost 5 bases and J lost 6, with 16 bases in between. The length of the CDR3 is 15 residues. The CDR3 DNA reads as TGTGCCAGCAGTTCAACAGACAGTTACCATGAAAAACTGTTTTTT. This codes for CASSSTDSYHEKLFF.

This sequence joins TRBV9 and TRBJ1-1, with 7 bases that match TRBD1. V lost 0 bases, J lost 5 bases, and 7 bases stayed unmatched. Germline V gene lookup returns CDR1 SGDLS and CDR2 YYNGEE. The length of the CDR3 is 15 residues. The CDR3 protein is CASSVAPGGTTEAFF. DNA for the CDR3: TGTGCCAGCAGCGTAGCCCCAGGGGGGACAACTGAAGCTTTCTTT.

This rearrangement joins TRBV7-2 to TRBJ1-2; D remains unclear. Germline values: CDR1 SGHTA, CDR2 FQGNSA. V was cut by 7 bases and J by 2 bases, with 11 bases left in between. The CDR3 has 13 residues. The CDR3 loop is CASTPGVNYGYTF. The CDR3 DNA follows: TGTGCCAGCACTCCCGGGGTGAACTATGGCTACACCTTC.

This chain uses TRBV4-3 with TRBJ2-3; 8 bases agree with TRBD2. Germline CDR1 LGHNA, CDR2 YSLEER. The CDR3 covers 15 residues. The V segment lost 3 bases and the J segment 6 bases; nucleotides outside the gene matches: 8. CDR3 loop: CASSQHTGGPDTQYF. The CDR3 DNA sequence: TGCGCCAGCAGCCAGCACACGGGGGGGCCCGATACGCAGTATTTT.

This clone was counted a single time. The chain carries TRBV5-1 and TRBJ2-2; D possibly corresponds to TRBD2 (7 bases). Trimming took off 1 base at V and 4 bases at J, with 11 bases between the two ends. CDR1 and CDR2 from the germline V gene are SGHRS and YFSETQ. The CDR3 is 15 residues long. CDR3 in amino acids: CASSLRRGGTGELFF. The CDR3, as DNA: TGCGCCAGCAGCTTGAGGAGGGGGGGCACCGGGGAGCTGTTTTTT.

This chain joins TRBV4-2 and TRBJ2-3, with 9 bases aligning to TRBD2. Unmatched junction bases numbered 11, after V lost 1 base and J lost 3 bases. Germline V gives CDR1 LGHNA, CDR2 YNFKEQ. There are 18 residues in the CDR3. CDR3: CASSQGTLPSGVTDTQYF. The CDR3 DNA reads as TGTGCCAGCAGCCAAGGGACACTTCCTAGCGGGGTTACAGATACGCAGTATTTT.

The chain is built from TRBV27 and TRBJ1-1; TRBD1 matches 8 bases. V lost 5 bases, J lost 8 bases, and 13 bases stayed unmatched. Germline-derived CDR1 and CDR2 are MNHEY and SMNVEV (reference sequence). This CDR3 is 15 amino acids long. The chain's CDR3 is CASSLPGQGHREAFF. CDR3 sequence (DNA): TGTGCCAGCAGTCTCCCCGGACAGGGCCACAGGGAAGCTTTCTTT.

The chain recombines TRBV15 with TRBJ1-4; a possible D gene is TRBD1 (6 bases). V lost 0 bases and J 6 bases, leaving 14 bases between the germline ends. Germline CDR1 is LNHNV and CDR2 is YYDKDF (reference sequence). The CDR3 spans 16 residues. In DNA form, the CDR3 reads TGTGCCACCAGCAGAGAAGGACCCAGGGGCGATGAAAAACTGTTTTTT. Translated: CATSREGPRGDEKLFF.

The rearrangement uses TRBV9 and TRBJ2-6, with D perhaps matching TRBD1 (6 bases). The CDR3 totals 20 residues. Trimming took 6 bases from V and 2 from J, leaving 27 bases between them. Germline V CDR1 and CDR2: SGDLS, YYNGEE. CDR3 protein: CASTSTGTPIVETGANVLTF. The CDR3 DNA follows: TGTGCCAGCACCTCTACCGGGACACCAATTGTGGAGACTGGGGCCAACGTCCTGACTTTC.

J is TRBJ1-1 and V is TRBV5-1, with D unresolved. Between the trimmed V and J ends, which lost 4 bases and 0 bases, there was a span of 13 bases. The V gene's germline CDR1 is SGHRS and CDR2 YFSETQ. This CDR3 comprises 15 residues. CDR3 DNA sequence: TGCGCCAGCAGCCCTAACCTCAGGATGAACACTGAAGCTTTCTTT. Translated, it gives CASSPNLRMNTEAFF.

This clone was seen a single time. The chain recombines TRBV19 with TRBJ2-5, with TRBD1 matching 10 bases. This CDR3 spans 16 amino acids. With 3 bases clipped from V and 0 bases from J, the junction kept 4 bases outside the gene matches. Germline V gene lookup returns CDR1 LNHDA and CDR2 SQIVND (reference sequence). The CDR3 nucleotides are TGTGCCAGTAGTATGGGTGGGACAGGGGACCAAGAGACCCAGTACTTC. Its translation is CASSMGGTGDQETQYF.

This rearrangement joins TRBV28 to TRBJ1-6, with D perhaps TRBD1 (5 bases). Germline V gene lookup returns CDR1 MDHEN and CDR2 SYDVKM. This CDR3 has 15 residues. Between the trimmed V and J ends, which lost 3 bases and 7 bases, there was a span of 13 bases. The CDR3 coding sequence is TGTGCCAGCAGTTTGGGGGGGGGTCGGAATTCACCCCTCCACTTT. Protein: CASSLGGGRNSPLHF.

CDR3: CASSAHGQGLETQYF. In nucleotides, the CDR3 is TGTGCCAGTAGTGCCCACGGACAGGGCTTAGAGACCCAGTACTTC. The V and J genes are TRBV19 and TRBJ2-5, with TRBD1 matching 8 bases. Germline-derived CDR1 and CDR2 are LNHDA and SQIVND (reference sequence). The length of the CDR3 is 15 residues. The J segment lost 4 bases and the V segment lost 5 bases, leaving 9 bases of the junction unmatched. The whole variable domain, filled in from reference TRBV19 and TRBJ2-5, reads DGGITQSPKYLFRKEGQNVTLSCEQNLNHDAMYWYRQDPGQGLRLIYYSQIVNDFQKGDIAEGYSVSREKKESFPLTVTSAQKNPTAFYLCASSAHGQGLETQYFGPGTRLLVL.

DNA of the CDR3: TGTGCCAGCAGTGACAGCTACAGGGTCTACGAGCAGTACTTC. This encodes CASSDSYRVYEQYF. This chain connects TRBV6-4 to TRBJ2-7; tentative D call: TRBD1 (6 bases). Trimming pared 2 bases from V and 3 bases from J, leaving 11 bases between. Germline V gene data show CDR1 as MRHNA and CDR2 as SNTAGT. The CDR3 contains 14 residues.

The chain combines TRBV5-1 with TRBJ1-2, with 8 bases aligning to TRBD1. J was trimmed by 4 bases and V by 4 bases; bases with no gene match: 18. This CDR3 contains 18 residues. Germline assignment: CDR1 SGHRS and CDR2 YFSETQ. This CDR3 reads CASSKVPGQAQGTYGYTF. CDR3 coding DNA: TGCGCCAGCAGCAAAGTCCCGGGACAGGCTCAAGGCACCTATGGCTACACCTTC.

The DNA for the CDR3 is TGTGCCACCAGCAGGTCCCGCGGGGGAGAGACCCAGTACTTC. It encodes CATSRSRGGETQYF. J is TRBJ2-5 and V is TRBV15, with 7 bases fitting TRBD2. The CDR3 contains 14 residues. V shed 3 bases and J 4 bases; nucleotides not matched to a gene: 5. Germline CDR1 and CDR2: LNHNV and YYDKDF (reference sequence).

This chain connects TRBV19 to TRBJ2-3; the match to TRBD2 covers 9 bases. From germline, CDR1 is LNHDA and CDR2 SQIVND (reference sequence). The CDR3 has 15 residues. Germline trimming cut 5 bases from V and 2 bases from J; bases unmatched to any gene: 5. The CDR3 is CASSVSGGITDTQYF. The DNA for the CDR3 is TGTGCCAGTAGTGTGAGCGGGGGGATCACAGATACGCAGTATTTT.

The V and J genes are TRBV2 and TRBJ2-1, with D possibly being TRBD2 (5 bases). This CDR3 has 12 amino acids. V was cut by 5 bases and J by 7 bases, with 9 bases left in between. Per germline, CDR1 SNHLY and CDR2 FYNNEI. CDR3 loop: CASSSGGNEQFF. The CDR3, as DNA: TGTGCCAGCAGTTCGGGCGGGAATGAGCAGTTCTTC.

This clone was detected only once. The chain has TRBV29-1 and TRBJ2-3; 8 bases align to TRBD1. From germline, CDR1 is SQVTM and CDR2 ANQGSEA. The CDR3 sequence is 14 residues long. Germline trimming cut 6 bases from V and 6 bases from J; bases unmatched to any gene: 11. The chain's CDR3 is CSVRPAGGLDTQYF. CDR3 nucleotide sequence: TGCAGCGTCCGCCCGGCAGGGGGCTTGGATACGCAGTATTTT.

This clone showed up just once. The chain joins TRBV4-2 to TRBJ2-1, with TRBD2 as a possible D gene (7 bases). The CDR3 contains 16 residues. In germline, CDR1 is LGHNA, CDR2 YNFKEQ. V dropped 4 bases and J dropped 5 bases, with 18 bases sitting between them. The CDR3 here is CASSPTGGGAHNEQFF. CDR3 nucleotides: TGTGCCAGCAGCCCAACGGGTGGGGGGGCCCACAATGAGCAGTTCTTC.

The V call is TRBV2, the J call TRBJ2-3; D call uncertain. The CDR3 covers 11 residues. V shed 7 bases and J shed 3 bases, with 5 bases lying between them. Germline V CDR1 and CDR2: SNHLY, FYNNEI. The chain's CDR3 is CASMTTDTQYF. The CDR3 nucleotides read TGTGCCAGCATGACAACAGATACGCAGTATTTT.

This clone was recorded only once. Germline and junction disagree at one end, which may indicate a read error. The chain uses TRBV7-7 and TRBJ2-3, with TRBD2 as a possible D gene (5 bases). The CDR3 length is 15 residues. Per the germline V gene, CDR1 is SSHAT and CDR2 is FNYEAQ (reference sequence). CDR3 residues: CASSLGSGYTDTQYF. CDR3 nucleotide sequence: TGTGCTAGCAGCTTAGGAAGCGGCTACACAGATACGCAGTATTTT. The full variable domain, its missing parts supplied by reference TRBV7-7 and TRBJ2-3, is GAGVSQSPRYKVTKRGQDVTLRCDPISSHATLYWYQQALGQGPEFLTYFNYEAQPDKSGLPSDRFSAERPEGSISTLTIQRTEQRDSAMYRCASSLGSGYTDTQYFGPGTRLTVL.

The chain recombines TRBV6-1 with TRBJ2-1; weak D call: TRBD2 (6 bases). V dropped 4 bases and J dropped 2 bases, with 15 bases sitting between them. The CDR3 sequence is 16 residues long. Per the germline V gene, CDR1 is MNHNS and CDR2 is SASEGT. The CDR3 nucleotides read TGTGCCAGCAGTGTTTTACGGGGGTCCACCTACAATGAGCAGTTCTTC. Protein sequence: CASSVLRGSTYNEQFF.

The V gene is TRBV7-5, the J gene TRBJ1-2. TRBV7-5 is classified as a pseudogene. CDR3 length equals 13 residues. CDR3 sequence reads: CARSSPLTGGYTF. CDR3 DNA: TGTGCCAGAAGCTCTCCCCTCACCGGTGGCTACACCTTC.